One T cell receptor (beta chain) is described in this entry. The CDR3 extends over 14 amino acids. Trimming shortened V by 4 bases and J by 4 bases, and 11 bases separated the two germline ends. Germline V gene sequence: CDR1 SNHLY, CDR2 FYNNEI. This entry is derived from a study of blood T cell repertoires in COVID-19. Here immunoSEQ multiplex PCR was the method, and the copy in TCRdb shows in-frame clones only, minus some. The sample holds a few hundred thousand clones, about 85% seen once. The specimen sequenced was peripheral blood. This receptor was obtained from a middle-aged man with acute or convalescent COVID-19. The V and J genes are TRBV2 and TRBJ1-5, with D hard to call. CDR3 residues: CASSGPPINQPQHF. In DNA form, the CDR3 reads TGTGCCAGCAGTGGGCCGCCGATTAATCAGCCCCAGCATTTT.